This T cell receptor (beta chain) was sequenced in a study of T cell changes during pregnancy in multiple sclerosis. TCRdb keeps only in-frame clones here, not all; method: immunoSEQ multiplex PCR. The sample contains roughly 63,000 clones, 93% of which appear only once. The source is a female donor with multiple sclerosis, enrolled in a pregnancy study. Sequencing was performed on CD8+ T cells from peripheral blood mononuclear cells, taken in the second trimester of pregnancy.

CDR3 amino acids: CASRGGEEGQETQYF. The DNA for the CDR3 is TGTGCCAGCAGGGGGGGGGAGGAAGGGCAAGAGACCCAGTACTTC. The chain joins TRBV9 to TRBJ2-5, with 7 bases aligning to TRBD2. This CDR3 has 15 residues. V trimming: 5 bases; J trimming: 2 bases; junction bases outside the gene matches: 9. The germline gives CDR1 SGDLS, CDR2 YYNGEE.